This TCR beta chain comes out of a study of CD8 T cells in Susac syndrome. cDNA came from around 0.54 to 1 ug RNA primed by random hexamers. One entry per CDR3 protein, called by TCRdb with MiXCR from the immunoSEQ multiplex PCR reads. Of roughly 150,000 distinct CDR3 sequences listed, approximately 94% are singletons. The length of the CDR3 is 15 residues. CDR1 is DFQATT, CDR2 SNEGSKA, per germline (reference sequence). V lost 1 base to trimming and J lost 4 bases; unmatched junction nucleotides: 7. This chain joins TRBV20-1 and TRBJ2-7; 10 bases align to TRBD2. Sample: CD4+ T cells from PBMCs. The receptor was derived from a human donor with multiple sclerosis. CDR3 sequence (DNA): TGCAGTGCTAGAGCAGCGGGAGGGCCAAATTACGAGCAGTACTTC. Residues: CSARAAGGPNYEQYF.